This T cell receptor (beta chain) emerged from a study of cytomegalovirus exposure and HLA in healthy donors. In germline, CDR1 is SNHLY, CDR2 FYNNEI. J lost 7 bases, V lost 6 bases, and 7 bases had no gene match. There are 14 residues in the CDR3. Primers included in the PCR were 60 Vbeta and 13 Jbeta primers. Clones were read by immunoSEQ multiplex PCR, and TCRdb kept only the in-frame ones, dropping some. This sample yields about 120,000 clones, of which 65% to 80% are seen a single time; roughly 3% belongs to the top ten. A few counts support this clone. The sample comprised PBMCs. This chain joins TRBV2 and TRBJ1-4, with TRBD1 identical over 8 bases. The source of this sequence is a woman aged 40-49 years in good health and CMV-seropositive. In DNA, the CDR3 is TGTGCCAGCAGAGGACAGGGCGTCGGTGAAAAACTGTTTTTT. Translating gives CASRGQGVGEKLFF.